This T cell receptor beta chain came from a study of CD8 T cells in ankylosing spondylitis (dated by TCRdb to 2016 to 2017). Notes on the research overall: T cell receptor beta repertoires were profiled in healthy donors and ankylosing spondylitis patients so that disease-linked TCR variants could be found. Peripheral blood was sampled, and synovial fluid was also collected from ankylosing spondylitis patients. The full study cohort comprised about 24 ankylosing spondylitis patients and around 100 healthy donors. Points the paper makes about the study in general: Some of the motif variants had been reported before in the synovial fluid and blood of reactive arthritis patients, a finding that suggests common disease-initiation mechanisms. A TCR beta motif of fewer than 10 highly homologous amino acid variants appeared characteristic of blood from ankylosing spondylitis patients. According to the report, matched synovial fluid samples from ankylosing spondylitis patients were significantly enriched for the disease-linked clones. The disease-linked clones had a CD8+ phenotype and were found at relatively low frequencies in peripheral blood.

Notes on this clonotype: Its target antigen remains unknown. Base qualities are not provided; no much larger clone lies one nucleotide away.

TCRdb shows the sequencer as Illumina HiSeq 2500. Quantitative 5'-RACE with molecular barcodes was used to prepare TCR beta libraries. The study's processing was this. Disease-linked TCR variants were identified with a new computational method built on a probabilistic model of VDJ rearrangement. TCRdb trimmed the raw reads at Q25, called clones with MiXCR and kept productive beta chains. Identical CDR3 proteins give one entry, which carries the most common genes and DNA. V and J calls and clone size were set by TCRdb, not the authors. The sample table contains 250,000 to 300,000 distinct CDR3 sequences; only one count was recorded for over 15% of them. The ten largest clonotypes hold roughly 34% of the sample. Sequencing was carried out using blood, either unsorted or a sorted T cell fraction (not recorded which). This clonotype was obtained from a male donor with ankylosing spondylitis or in good health (not recorded which).

The CDR3 region: CASSQGLAGVTGELFF. The nucleotide sequence is TGTGCCAGCAGCCAAGGACTAGCGGGAGTCACCGGGGAGCTGTTTTTT. Rearrangement joined TRBV9 to TRBJ2-2, with 13 junctional bases fitting TRBD2. V trim: 4 bases; J trim: 4 bases; unmatched bases: 4. From the cysteine through the phenylalanine, the CDR3 covers 16 amino acids. Only the CDR3 DNA stays, 48 bases, in frame from base 1. The germline V gene yields SGDLS for CDR1 and YYNGEE for CDR2.